This TCR beta chain was sequenced in a study of technical replicates of blood from several donors. The J segment lost 7 bases and the V segment lost 2 bases, leaving 6 bases of the junction unmatched. The CDR3 has 15 amino acids. Germline CDR1 and CDR2: LGHNT and FRNRAP. Clones were read by immunoSEQ multiplex PCR, and TCRdb kept only the in-frame ones, dropping some. Of tens of thousands of clones in the sample, over 90% were seen once. The chain carries TRBV12-5 and TRBJ1-5, with 9 bases lining up with TRBD1. The sample consisted of PBMCs. The source is a human donor in good health. Some clones in this sample may be carry-over from other donors' samples. The DNA of the CDR3 is TGTGCTAGTGGTTTGTACAGGACAGGGGTCCAGCCCCAGCATTTT. Amino acid sequence: CASGLYRTGVQPQHF.